The 23 T cell receptor beta chains listed next were all sequenced from one sample in a study. TCRdb reprocessed the 5' RACE reads with MiXCR, giving one entry per CDR3 protein. The sample has about 64,000 distinct CDR3 sequences; about 20% are singletons. The specimen was memory CD4+ T cells sorted from a lymph node. The subset: memory CD4+ T cells, CD4+CD45RO+CD25-. These receptors came from a female donor with breast cancer.

The chain employs TRBV4-2 and TRBJ1-1, with D perhaps TRBD1 (5 bases). Trimming shortened V by 1 base and J by 11 bases, and 26 bases separated the two germline ends. Germline V gene sequence: CDR1 LGHNA, CDR2 YNFKEQ. The CDR3 is made up of 17 amino acids. The CDR3 DNA sequence: TGTGCCAGCAGCCAAGCCGGGTCGGGGGGTGCCAGTGTAAAGGCTTTCTTT. This translates into CASSQAGSGGASVKAFF.

This clonotype occurred a few times. The chain carries TRBV7-2 and TRBJ1-4, with D perhaps matching TRBD1 (6 bases). V gave up 4 bases and J gave up 7 bases, with 16 bases separating them. Germline CDR1 is SGHTA and CDR2 is FQGNSA. The CDR3 is 15 amino acids. CDR3 amino acids: CASSSQGQGGEKLFF. CDR3 sequence (DNA): TGTGCCAGCAGCTCGCAGGGGCAGGGAGGTGAAAAACTGTTTTTT.

CDR3 in amino acids: CASSHLGGSSYEQYF. The CDR3 region has the DNA TGTGCCAGCAGCCATCTGGGGGGTTCCTCCTACGAGCAGTACTTC. This sequence joins TRBV7-9 and TRBJ2-7; D possibly corresponds to TRBD2 (6 bases). The germline CDR1 and CDR2 sequences are SEHNR and FQNEAQ (reference sequence). V shed 5 bases and J shed 0 bases, with 14 bases lying between them. This CDR3 is 15 amino acids long.

V usage is TRBV4-1 and J usage is TRBJ2-7; 10 bases agree with TRBD1. The CDR3 has 13 amino acids. Germline V gene lookup returns CDR1 MGHRA and CDR2 YSYEKL. V shed 8 bases, J shed 5 bases, and the junction held 6 bases outside the gene matches. CDR3 nucleotides: TGCGCCAGCGGGTTGGACAGGGGGAACGAGCAGTACTTC. It specifies CASGLDRGNEQYF.

This clonotype has just a few counts. The chain joins TRBV5-1 to TRBJ1-3, with D perhaps TRBD1 (5 bases). Germline values: CDR1 SGHRS, CDR2 YFSETQ. V dropped 0 bases and J dropped 4 bases, with 5 bases sitting between them. This CDR3 has 13 amino acids. As DNA, the CDR3 is TGCGCCAGCAGCTTGGGACAGGGAAACACCATATATTTT. The encoded protein is CASSLGQGNTIYF.

As to this clonotype: One base away lies a much larger clone, so this may be a sequencing read error. This chain joins TRBV29-1 and TRBJ2-7; the match to TRBD1 covers 7 bases. V shed 4 bases, J shed 5 bases, and the junction held 11 bases outside the gene matches. Germline assignment: CDR1 SQVTM and CDR2 ANQGSEA. The CDR3 extends over 14 amino acids. CDR3 region: CSVVGRGFVNEQYF. CDR3 nucleotides: TGCAGCGTTGTCGGCAGGGGGTTTGTGAACGAGCAGTACTTC.

This clonotype was seen more than once but under ten times. This chain links TRBV19 with TRBJ2-3, with 8 bases matching TRBD2. Germline V gives CDR1 LNHDA, CDR2 SQIVND (reference sequence). This CDR3 comprises 14 residues. The V and J ends lost 7 bases and 2 bases, in that order; junction bases with no gene match: 5. CDR3 amino acids: CASTPAGVTDTQYF. The CDR3, as DNA: TGTGCCAGTACGCCAGCGGGGGTCACAGATACGCAGTATTTT.

This clonotype was recorded at least ten times. This chain uses TRBV5-6 with TRBJ2-7; 9 bases map to TRBD1. The CDR3 sequence is 13 residues long. CDR1 is SGHDT, CDR2 YYEEEE, per germline. V lost 5 bases, J lost 3 bases, and 3 bases stayed unmatched. For the CDR3, the DNA is TGTGCCAGCAGAAGGGACAGGGTCTACGAGCAGTACTTC. Its protein product is CASRRDRVYEQYF.

This rearrangement joins TRBV21-1 to TRBJ1-2. TRBV21-1 is annotated as a pseudogene. The CDR3 contains 15 residues. The CDR3 sequence: CASSTRGPKRDGYTF. CDR3 coding DNA: TGTGCCAGCAGCACCAGAGGACCGAAGAGGGATGGCTACACCTTC.

DNA for the CDR3: TGTGCCACCAGCAGTTCCTCTGGGGTCAGCGGGAGGGTGAATGAGCAGTTCTTC. It yields the protein CATSSSSGVSGRVNEQFF. The chain joins TRBV15 to TRBJ2-1; 10 bases map to TRBD2. With V trimmed by 3 bases and J by 7 bases, 15 bases remained unmatched. Germline-derived CDR1 and CDR2 are LNHNV and YYDKDF (reference sequence). The CDR3 extends over 18 amino acids.

This clonotype appeared many times. The chain has TRBV4-2 and TRBJ2-7; 7 bases align to TRBD2. CDR1 and CDR2 (germline): LGHNA, YNFKEQ. Trimming removed 1 base from V and 3 bases from J; junction bases left unmatched: 6. CDR3 length: 15 residues. In DNA form, the CDR3 reads TGTGCCAGCAGCCAAGGGTCTAGCGGAGTCTACGAGCAGTACTTC. Its protein product is CASSQGSSGVYEQYF.

This clonotype occurred a few times. This chain connects TRBV6-5 to TRBJ2-1; either TRBD1 or TRBD2 may supply D (6 bases each). V was trimmed by 2 bases and J by 9 bases, leaving 17 bases between them. CDR3 length equals 15 residues. CDR1 and CDR2 from the germline V gene are MNHEY and SVGAGI. The CDR3: CASSYGGLKVVEQFF. The CDR3 DNA reads as TGTGCCAGCAGTTACGGGGGGCTTAAGGTCGTTGAGCAGTTCTTC.

This clonotype was detected only a few times. V and J are TRBV6-1 and TRBJ1-2, with D possibly matching TRBD1 (5 bases). CDR1 and CDR2 from the germline V gene are MNHNS and SASEGT. Between the trimmed V and J ends, which lost 1 base and 7 bases, there was a span of 10 bases. CDR3 size: 13 residues. CDR3 in DNA: TGTGCCAGCAGTGAAGAAGGGGATCTTGGCTACACCTTC. Its translation is CASSEEGDLGYTF.

This clonotype showed up just a few times. The chain combines TRBV6-5 with TRBJ2-1, with D perhaps matching TRBD1 (6 bases). V was trimmed by 2 bases and J by 4 bases, leaving 18 bases between them. Per germline, CDR1 MNHEY and CDR2 SVGAGI. The length of the CDR3 is 17 residues. This CDR3 is CASSYRQTGFEYNEQFF. The CDR3 nucleotides are TGTGCCAGCAGTTACCGACAGACAGGCTTCGAGTACAATGAGCAGTTCTTC.

As regards this clonotype: Being one base from a much bigger clone, this may be a read error. As the CDR3 is not closed by the conserved phenylalanine or tryptophan, this likely results from a read error. The CDR3 reads CASGRQGANTGELFL. In DNA, the CDR3 is TGTGCCAGCGGTCGACAGGGGGCGAACACCGGGGAGCTGTTTCTT. This chain links TRBV9 with TRBJ2-2, with 9 bases fitting TRBD1. V lost 7 bases, J lost 0 bases, and 4 bases stayed unmatched. Germline CDR1 reads SGDLS; CDR2 reads YYNGEE. This CDR3 is 15 amino acids long.

This clonotype was picked up a small number of times. The chain has TRBV20-1 and TRBJ1-4; D is ambiguous. This CDR3 is 15 amino acids long. CDR1 and CDR2 (germline): DFQATT, SNEGSKA (reference sequence). The V end lost 3 bases, the J end lost 6 bases, and 17 bases lay between the germline ends. The CDR3 sequence is CSARPPTTTHEKLFF. The CDR3 DNA is TGCAGTGCTAGGCCTCCTACAACAACCCATGAAAAACTGTTTTTT.

This clonotype was counted a few times. The chain employs TRBV24-1 and TRBJ2-7; perhaps D is TRBD1 or TRBD2 (5 bases each). The ends were cut back, 5 bases at V and 1 base at J, with 20 bases in the middle. Germline lookup yields CDR1 KGHDR and CDR2 SFDVKD. The CDR3 contains 17 residues. The chain's CDR3 is CATSALARAGPSYEQYF. In DNA form, the CDR3 reads TGTGCCACCAGTGCCCTCGCGCGGGCAGGGCCTTCCTACGAGCAGTACTTC.

This clonotype was seen a handful of times. The chain couples TRBV20-1 to TRBJ2-3; 10 nucleotides agree with TRBD1. Germline V lookup: CDR1 DFQATT, CDR2 SNEGSKA (reference sequence). V lost 3 bases, J lost 4 bases, and 4 bases stayed unmatched. The CDR3 covers 14 residues. DNA of the CDR3: TGCAGTGCTAGTCGACAGGGGGCGGCAGATACGCAGTATTTT. This translates into CSASRQGAADTQYF.

This clonotype was observed a handful of times. This rearrangement joins TRBV2 to TRBJ2-5, with D possibly matching TRBD2 (5 bases). CDR3 length: 12 amino acids. The V gene's germline CDR1 is SNHLY and CDR2 FYNNEI. V was clipped by 7 bases and J by 2 bases, with 8 bases between them. The chain's CDR3 is CASKEVQETQYF. For the CDR3, the DNA is TGTGCCAGCAAGGAGGTTCAAGAGACCCAGTACTTC.

A few counts support this clonotype. The CDR3 does not close with the conserved phenylalanine or tryptophan, likely indicating a read error. This chain uses TRBV5-1 with TRBJ2-7; TRBD2 is a possible D gene (5 bases). Germline V CDR1 and CDR2: SGHRS, YFSETQ. Trimming took off 6 bases at V and 7 bases at J, with 17 bases between the two ends. This CDR3 has 13 residues. The CDR3 loop reads CASNRPPTREQYS. The CDR3 coding sequence is TGCGCCAGCAACCGTCCCCCTACTAGGGAGCAGTACTCC.

This clonotype was recorded at least ten times. The CDR3: CASSRQFVGYTF. CDR3 coding DNA: TGTGCCAGCAGTCGACAGTTTGTCGGCTACACCTTC. The chain carries TRBV12-3 or TRBV12-4 and TRBJ1-2; a weak D match, TRBD1 (5 bases). This CDR3 is 12 amino acids long. Trimming left V 5 bases short and J 8 bases short, with 12 bases between.

This clonotype was found many times. The chain uses TRBV24-1 and TRBJ2-4; possible D gene TRBD2, 5 bases. The CDR3 is made up of 16 amino acids. Trimming shortened V by 1 base and J by 3 bases, and 12 bases separated the two germline ends. From germline, CDR1 is KGHDR and CDR2 SFDVKD. The CDR3 is CATSDFERDGKNIQYF. Written as DNA, the CDR3 is TGTGCCACCAGTGATTTTGAGAGGGATGGCAAAAACATTCAGTACTTC.

This clonotype was seen many times. The gene calls are TRBV6-5 and TRBJ2-5; 10 bases are shared with TRBD1. CDR3 length equals 13 residues. Losses at the gene ends were 7 bases for V and 4 bases for J; bases not matched to a gene: 3. Germline lookup yields CDR1 MNHEY and CDR2 SVGAGI. The CDR3 DNA reads TGTGCCAGCAATGACAGGGGGCGAGAGACCCAGTACTTC. It translates to CASNDRGRETQYF.